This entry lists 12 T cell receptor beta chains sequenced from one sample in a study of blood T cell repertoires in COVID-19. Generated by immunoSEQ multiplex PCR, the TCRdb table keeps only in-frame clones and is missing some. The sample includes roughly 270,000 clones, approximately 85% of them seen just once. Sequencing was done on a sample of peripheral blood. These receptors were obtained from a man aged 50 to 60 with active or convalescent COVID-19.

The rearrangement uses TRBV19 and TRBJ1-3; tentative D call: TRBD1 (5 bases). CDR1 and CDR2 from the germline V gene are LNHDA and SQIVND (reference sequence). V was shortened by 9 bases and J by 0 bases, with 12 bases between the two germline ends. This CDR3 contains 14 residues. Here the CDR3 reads CASQNGGSGNTIYF. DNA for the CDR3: TGTGCCAGCCAGAACGGGGGCTCTGGAAACACCATATATTTT.

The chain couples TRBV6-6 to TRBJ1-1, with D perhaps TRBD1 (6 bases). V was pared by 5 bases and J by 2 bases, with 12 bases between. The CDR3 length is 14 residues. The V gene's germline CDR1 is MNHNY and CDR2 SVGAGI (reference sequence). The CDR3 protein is CASSRTEQNTEAFF. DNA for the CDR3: TGTGCCAGCAGTCGGACAGAACAAAACACTGAAGCTTTCTTT.

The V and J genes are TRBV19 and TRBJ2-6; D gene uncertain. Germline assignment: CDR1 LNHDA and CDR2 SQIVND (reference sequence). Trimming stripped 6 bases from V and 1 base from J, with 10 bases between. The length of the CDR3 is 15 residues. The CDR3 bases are TGTGCCAGTAGCCGACACGAATCTGGGGCCAACGTCCTGACTTTC. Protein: CASSRHESGANVLTF.

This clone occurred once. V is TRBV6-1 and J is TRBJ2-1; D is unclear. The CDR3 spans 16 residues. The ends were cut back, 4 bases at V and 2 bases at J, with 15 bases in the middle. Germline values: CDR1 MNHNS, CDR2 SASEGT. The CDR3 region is CASSAGGRPPYNEQFF. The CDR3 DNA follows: TGTGCCAGCAGTGCGGGTGGAAGGCCCCCCTACAATGAGCAGTTCTTC.

The CDR3 reads CASSEGTGWTGNTIYF. CDR3 nucleotide sequence: TGTGCCAGCAGCGAGGGGACAGGGTGGACTGGAAACACCATATATTTT. V and J are TRBV9 and TRBJ1-3; 9 nucleotides agree with TRBD1. Trimming at V came to 3 bases and at J to 2 bases, leaving 6 bases not matched to a gene. CDR1 and CDR2 (germline): SGDLS, YYNGEE. The CDR3 has 16 amino acids.

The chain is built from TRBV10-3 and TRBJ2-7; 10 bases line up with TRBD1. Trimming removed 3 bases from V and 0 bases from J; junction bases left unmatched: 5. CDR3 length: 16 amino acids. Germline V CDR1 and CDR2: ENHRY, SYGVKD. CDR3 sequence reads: CAISDQGQGSSYEQYF. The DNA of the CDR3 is TGTGCCATCAGTGACCAGGGACAGGGGAGCTCCTACGAGCAGTACTTC.

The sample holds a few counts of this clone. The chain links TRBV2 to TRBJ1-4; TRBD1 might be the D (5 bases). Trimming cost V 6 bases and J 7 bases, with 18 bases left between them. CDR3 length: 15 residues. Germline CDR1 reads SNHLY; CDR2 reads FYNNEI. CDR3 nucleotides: TGTGCCAGCAGCGGAGATAGGGGCTCGGGTGAAAAACTGTTTTTT. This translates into CASSGDRGSGEKLFF.

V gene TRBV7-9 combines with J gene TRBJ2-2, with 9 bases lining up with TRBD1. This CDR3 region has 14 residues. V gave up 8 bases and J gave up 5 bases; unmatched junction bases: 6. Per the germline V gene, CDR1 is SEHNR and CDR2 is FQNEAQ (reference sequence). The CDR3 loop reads CASVWGQGTGELFF. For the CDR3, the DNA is TGTGCCAGCGTATGGGGACAGGGAACCGGGGAGCTGTTTTTT.

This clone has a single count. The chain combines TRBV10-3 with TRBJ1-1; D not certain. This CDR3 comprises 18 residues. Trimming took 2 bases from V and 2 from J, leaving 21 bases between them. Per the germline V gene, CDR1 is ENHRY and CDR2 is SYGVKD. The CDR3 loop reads CAISEKEGEAARNTEAFF. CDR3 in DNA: TGTGCCATCAGTGAGAAGGAAGGAGAAGCGGCACGCAACACTGAAGCTTTCTTT.

The CDR3 spells CASSLEREEGEQFF. CDR3 DNA sequence: TGTGCCAGCAGCTTGGAACGGGAGGAAGGTGAGCAGTTCTTC. The chain has TRBV5-6 and TRBJ2-1; 7 bases line up with TRBD2. CDR1 is SGHDT and CDR2 is YYEEEE in the germline V gene. CDR3 size: 14 residues. The junction had 6 bases not matched to a gene; V was cut back by 0 bases and J by 9 bases.

CDR3: CASSVEEGQPQHF. The CDR3 bases are TGTGCCAGCAGCGTAGAAGAGGGACAGCCCCAGCATTTT. The chain uses TRBV9 and TRBJ1-5, with unresolved D. Germline V CDR1 and CDR2: SGDLS, YYNGEE. V shed 0 bases and J shed 7 bases, with 8 bases lying between them. There are 13 residues in the CDR3.

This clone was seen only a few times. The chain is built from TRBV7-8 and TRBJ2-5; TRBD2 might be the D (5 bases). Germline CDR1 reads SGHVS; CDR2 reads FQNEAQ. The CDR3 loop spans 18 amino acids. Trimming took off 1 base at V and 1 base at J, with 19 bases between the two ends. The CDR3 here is CASSLEGSVAELQETQYF. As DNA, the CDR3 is TGTGCCAGCAGCTTAGAAGGTAGCGTAGCTGAGCTCCAAGAGACCCAGTACTTC.